This T cell receptor (beta chain) was profiled in a study of tumor-infiltrating lymphocytes in localized non-small cell lung cancer. Turning to the study itself: Each patient gave resected tumor and non-adjacent uninvolved lung tissue.

V dropped 2 bases and J dropped 6 bases, with 7 bases sitting between them. The CDR3 spans 13 residues. Germline loops: CDR1 SGHVS, CDR2 FNYEAQ. The repertoire was sequenced with immunoSEQ multiplex PCR; TCRdb's copy has only in-frame clones and lacks some. This table has a few thousand clones, roughly 45% appearing once. As for this clone: The antigen remains undetermined.

General study results and limits: Tumors had more T cell infiltration than uninvolved lung, per TCRbeta sequencing and CD3 counts. Each assay used a separate piece of the same tissue.

This TCR derives from a human donor with non-small cell lung cancer. V and J are TRBV7-6 and TRBJ2-2; D possibly matches TRBD1 or TRBD2 (5 bases each). Sequencing input: uninvolved lung tissue not adjacent to the tumor. The DNA of the CDR3 is TGTGCCAGCAGCTTAATGGGGGCCGGGGAGCTGTTTTTT. It codes for CASSLMGAGELFF.